This T cell receptor (beta chain) originates from a study of graft-versus-host responses after intestinal transplantation. A word on this clone: The antigen is undetermined.

Whole-study results and caveats: GvH clones turned up in recipient marrow; some had shown up first in ileum or blood.

Germline CDR1 and CDR2: MDHEN and SYDVKM. There are 14 residues in the CDR3. V was cut by 5 bases and J by 0 bases, with 11 bases left in between. Using immunoSEQ multiplex PCR, the repertoire was profiled, and TCRdb retains in-frame clones only, with some absent. This sample has 90,000 to 95,000 clones, with 90% to 95% found just once. The chain couples TRBV28 to TRBJ2-7; D may correspond to TRBD1 or TRBD2 (5 bases each). This TCR came from a human donor who received an intestinal transplant. This material consisted of unstimulated CD8+ T cells sorted from spleen or lymph node cells, taken before intestinal transplant. The CDR3 protein is CASSRGESSYEQYF. DNA for the CDR3: TGTGCCAGCAGTCGAGGGGAAAGCTCCTACGAGCAGTACTTC.